This T cell receptor (beta chain) emerged from a study of T cell changes during pregnancy in multiple sclerosis. The CDR3 sequence is 15 residues long. Germline V CDR1 and CDR2: SNHLY, FYNNEI. V was trimmed by 10 bases and J by 0 bases, leaving 16 bases between them. Assay: immunoSEQ multiplex PCR; the TCRdb copy retains only in-frame clones and omits some. The data show tens of thousands of clones, 75% to 95% seen once. This clonotype was sampled from a female donor with multiple sclerosis, enrolled in a pregnancy study. The specimen was peripheral blood, collected in the second trimester of pregnancy. The chain employs TRBV2 and TRBJ2-4; a possible D gene is TRBD1 (8 bases). In DNA form, the CDR3 reads TGTGCCACCACAGGGGGGGCGGAAGCCAAAAACATTCAGTACTTC. This sequence encodes CATTGGAEAKNIQYF.